This is a list of T cell receptor beta chains from one sample in a study of T-cell memory formation after mild COVID-19. TCRdb fed the 5' RACE reads into MiXCR, producing one record per CDR3 protein. This sample has fewer than 200,000 distinct CDR3 sequences, with under 15% found just once. The source material was PBMCs or a T cell subset sorted from them (not recorded which). The receptors here all came from a young man who had mild COVID-19 (a few samples of this study predate the infection). Cell type and time point are not known. CDR3s include the opening cysteine and the closing phenylalanine or tryptophan. Each record gives: J gene, clone size, V gene, D gene, CDR3 DNA, CDR3 protein. The D gene is left open where the match is weak. Rows give clone size only sometimes, using once, few, many, or a class for an expanded clone.

j_gene: TRBJ2-3
abundance: -
v_gene: TRBV7-9
d_gene: TRBD2
CDR3nt: TGTGCCAGCAGCCCGGGGACGTTAGGGCTAGCGGTCTCAGATACGCAGTATTTT
CDR3aa: CASSPGTLGLAVSDTQYF

j_gene: TRBJ2-3
abundance: few
v_gene: TRBV5-1
d_gene: TRBD2
CDR3nt: TGCGCCAGCAGCACGGCCCCCGGGACTAGCGGGACAGATACGCAGTATTTT
CDR3aa: CASSTAPGTSGTDTQYF

j_gene: TRBJ1-2
abundance: -
v_gene: TRBV7-2
d_gene: -
CDR3nt: TGTGCCAGCAGTTCACGAGGGGTGTCGATCTATGGCTACACCTTC
CDR3aa: CASSSRGVSIYGYTF

j_gene: TRBJ1-2
abundance: -
v_gene: TRBV7-9
d_gene: TRBD1
CDR3nt: TGTGCCAGCAGCTTCGGAGGACAGGGGCACTATGGCTACACCTTC
CDR3aa: CASSFGGQGHYGYTF

j_gene: TRBJ2-2
abundance: -
v_gene: TRBV24-1
d_gene: -
CDR3nt: TGTGCCACCGGGGCGTTTGACGGAAACACCGGGGAGCTGTTTTTT
CDR3aa: CATGAFDGNTGELFF

j_gene: TRBJ2-2
abundance: many
v_gene: TRBV15
d_gene: TRBD2
CDR3nt: TGTGCCACAAGACTAGCGGGGAACACCGGGGAGCTGTTTTTT
CDR3aa: CATRLAGNTGELFF

j_gene: TRBJ2-5
abundance: -
v_gene: TRBV20-1
d_gene: -
CDR3nt: TGCAGTGCTCGTATGCATCCCCAAGAGACCCAGTACTTC
CDR3aa: CSARMHPQETQYF

j_gene: TRBJ1-1
abundance: many
v_gene: TRBV5-1
d_gene: TRBD1
CDR3nt: TGCGCCAGCAGCTGGGGGGACAGGGGGCCTAACACTGAAGCTTTCTTT
CDR3aa: CASSWGDRGPNTEAFF

j_gene: TRBJ1-2
abundance: -
v_gene: TRBV18
d_gene: TRBD1
CDR3nt: TGTGCCAGCTCACAACGGACAGGCGATAACTATGGCTACACCTTC
CDR3aa: CASSQRTGDNYGYTF

j_gene: TRBJ2-5
abundance: -
v_gene: TRBV11-2
d_gene: TRBD2
CDR3nt: TGTGCCAGCAGCGTTGGGACGACGGGGGGGGAGACCCAGTACTTC
CDR3aa: CASSVGTTGGETQYF

j_gene: TRBJ2-2
abundance: few
v_gene: TRBV3-1
d_gene: -
CDR3nt: TGTGCCAGCAGCCCCAGGGATCACACCGGGGAGCTGTTTTTT
CDR3aa: CASSPRDHTGELFF

j_gene: TRBJ1-2
abundance: many
v_gene: TRBV5-1
d_gene: -
CDR3nt: TGCGCCAGCAGCTACATTTACCCAGCTAACTATGGCTACACCTTC
CDR3aa: CASSYIYPANYGYTF

j_gene: TRBJ2-2
abundance: -
v_gene: TRBV7-8
d_gene: -
CDR3nt: TGTGCCAGCAGCCGAAATACAGGGTCGGGGGAGCTGTTTTTT
CDR3aa: CASSRNTGSGELFF

j_gene: TRBJ2-3
abundance: few
v_gene: TRBV6-2/TRBV6-3
d_gene: -
CDR3nt: TGTGCCAGCAGTCAGAATCGGGCAGGGACAGATACGCAGTATTTT
CDR3aa: CASSQNRAGTDTQYF

j_gene: TRBJ2-3
abundance: few
v_gene: TRBV9
d_gene: TRBD2
CDR3nt: TGTGCCAGCAGCGTCGAAGCGGGGGGCCCCCATACGCAGTATTTT
CDR3aa: CASSVEAGGPHTQYF

j_gene: TRBJ2-2
abundance: -
v_gene: TRBV7-7
d_gene: -
CDR3nt: TGTGCCAGCAGCTCCAAGACAGTAAACACCGGGGAGCTGTTTTTT
CDR3aa: CASSSKTVNTGELFF

j_gene: TRBJ2-3
abundance: -
v_gene: TRBV11-1
d_gene: -
CDR3nt: TGTGCCAGCAGCTTAAACCGGGAAGATACGCAGTATTTT
CDR3aa: CASSLNREDTQYF

j_gene: TRBJ2-7
abundance: few
v_gene: TRBV7-2
d_gene: -
CDR3nt: TGTGCCAGCAGCCCGGGACCCGGGAGCTCCTACGAGCAGTACTTC
CDR3aa: CASSPGPGSSYEQYF

j_gene: TRBJ2-7
abundance: -
v_gene: TRBV7-2
d_gene: -
CDR3nt: TGTGCCAGCAGCTTACGACCAGCGAACTCCTACGAGCAGTACTTC
CDR3aa: CASSLRPANSYEQYF

j_gene: TRBJ2-7
abundance: few
v_gene: TRBV7-2
d_gene: TRBD2
CDR3nt: TGTGCCAGCAGGACGAAGCGGGGGGTCTCCTACGAGCAGTACTTC
CDR3aa: CASRTKRGVSYEQYF

j_gene: TRBJ1-6
abundance: -
v_gene: TRBV7-9
d_gene: TRBD1
CDR3nt: TGTGCCAGCAGCTTAGAGCGGACAGGGTTGGGATCACCCCTCCACTTT
CDR3aa: CASSLERTGLGSPLHF

j_gene: TRBJ1-1
abundance: -
v_gene: TRBV19
d_gene: -
CDR3nt: TGTGCCAGTAGTACAGAGACGTATAGGGGGGACACTGAAGCTTTCTTT
CDR3aa: CASSTETYRGDTEAFF

j_gene: TRBJ2-2
abundance: few
v_gene: TRBV29-1
d_gene: -
CDR3nt: TGCAGCGTTGAAGATGGGGGCCCGAACACCGGGGAGCTGTTTTTT
CDR3aa: CSVEDGGPNTGELFF

j_gene: TRBJ2-3
abundance: -
v_gene: TRBV5-1
d_gene: -
CDR3nt: TGCGCCAGCAAAACCGATGAGGAAGATACGCAGTATTTT
CDR3aa: CASKTDEEDTQYF

j_gene: TRBJ1-2
abundance: -
v_gene: TRBV11-2
d_gene: -
CDR3nt: TGTGCCAGCAGCTCCCTGACACGCTTTAGCTATGGCTACACCTTC
CDR3aa: CASSSLTRFSYGYTF

j_gene: TRBJ1-1
abundance: many
v_gene: TRBV4-1
d_gene: -
CDR3nt: TGCGCCAGCAGCCAACCCAGGAACCCCGAGAACACTGAAGCTTTCTTT
CDR3aa: CASSQPRNPENTEAFF

j_gene: TRBJ2-2
abundance: few
v_gene: TRBV7-2
d_gene: -
CDR3nt: TGTGCCAGCAGCCCCATCCGGGGGTGGGGGAACACCGGGGAGCTGTTTTTT
CDR3aa: CASSPIRGWGNTGELFF

j_gene: TRBJ2-1
abundance: -
v_gene: TRBV27
d_gene: -
CDR3nt: TGTGCCAGCACCACCGTTCGGAGGTACAATGAGCAGTTCTTC
CDR3aa: CASTTVRRYNEQFF

j_gene: TRBJ2-3
abundance: few
v_gene: TRBV20-1
d_gene: -
CDR3nt: TGCAGTGCCAGAAGGACGGGCAATGTTGTGAATACGCAGTATTTT
CDR3aa: CSARRTGNVVNTQYF

j_gene: TRBJ1-3
abundance: -
v_gene: TRBV7-2
d_gene: -
CDR3nt: TGTGCCAGCAGCTTAGCAGGAATGGGGGGTGGAAACACCATATATTTT
CDR3aa: CASSLAGMGGGNTIYF

j_gene: TRBJ1-4
abundance: few
v_gene: TRBV20-1
d_gene: TRBD1
CDR3nt: TGCAGTGCTAGACGGACAGGGAATGAAAAACTGTTTTTT
CDR3aa: CSARRTGNEKLFF

j_gene: TRBJ2-3
abundance: few
v_gene: TRBV3-1
d_gene: TRBD2
CDR3nt: TGTGCCAGCAGCAGACGACTAGCGGGGACGATAGATACGCAGTATTTT
CDR3aa: CASSRRLAGTIDTQYF

j_gene: TRBJ1-6
abundance: many
v_gene: TRBV27
d_gene: TRBD1
CDR3nt: TGTGCCAGCAGTCCGGACAGGGGGCGCGGAGGCTTGTCACCCCTCCACTTT
CDR3aa: CASSPDRGRGGLSPLHF

j_gene: TRBJ2-1
abundance: -
v_gene: TRBV7-8
d_gene: -
CDR3nt: TGTGCCAGCAGCTTAGATTCGGGGAAGGAGTTCTTC
CDR3aa: CASSLDSGKEFF

j_gene: TRBJ2-3
abundance: -
v_gene: TRBV9
d_gene: -
CDR3nt: TGTGCCAGCAGCGTTGAAGGCGGGGGCACGGATACGCAGTATTTT
CDR3aa: CASSVEGGGTDTQYF

j_gene: TRBJ2-3
abundance: few
v_gene: TRBV7-2
d_gene: -
CDR3nt: TGTGCCAGCAGCTTAATTGAGGGACTCACAGATACGCAGTATTTT
CDR3aa: CASSLIEGLTDTQYF

j_gene: TRBJ1-5
abundance: few
v_gene: TRBV7-6
d_gene: -
CDR3nt: TGTGCCAGCAGCTTCGAGATGGGAGCCCAGCCCCAGCATTTT
CDR3aa: CASSFEMGAQPQHF

j_gene: TRBJ2-3
abundance: few
v_gene: TRBV9
d_gene: TRBD2
CDR3nt: TGTGCCAGCGGGACTAGCGGAAGCACAGATACGCAGTATTTT
CDR3aa: CASGTSGSTDTQYF

j_gene: TRBJ2-1
abundance: few
v_gene: TRBV7-2
d_gene: -
CDR3nt: TGTGCCAGCGCCCGACAGGGACGGGGGAATGAGCAGTTCTTC
CDR3aa: CASARQGRGNEQFF

j_gene: TRBJ2-5
abundance: -
v_gene: TRBV11-2
d_gene: TRBD1
CDR3nt: TGTGCCAGCAGCAAACACCGGGACAGGGCTGAAGAGACCCAGTACTTC
CDR3aa: CASSKHRDRAEETQYF

j_gene: TRBJ2-1
abundance: -
v_gene: TRBV14
d_gene: -
CDR3nt: TGTGCCAGCAGCCCTTCGGACAATGAGCAGTTCTTC
CDR3aa: CASSPSDNEQFF